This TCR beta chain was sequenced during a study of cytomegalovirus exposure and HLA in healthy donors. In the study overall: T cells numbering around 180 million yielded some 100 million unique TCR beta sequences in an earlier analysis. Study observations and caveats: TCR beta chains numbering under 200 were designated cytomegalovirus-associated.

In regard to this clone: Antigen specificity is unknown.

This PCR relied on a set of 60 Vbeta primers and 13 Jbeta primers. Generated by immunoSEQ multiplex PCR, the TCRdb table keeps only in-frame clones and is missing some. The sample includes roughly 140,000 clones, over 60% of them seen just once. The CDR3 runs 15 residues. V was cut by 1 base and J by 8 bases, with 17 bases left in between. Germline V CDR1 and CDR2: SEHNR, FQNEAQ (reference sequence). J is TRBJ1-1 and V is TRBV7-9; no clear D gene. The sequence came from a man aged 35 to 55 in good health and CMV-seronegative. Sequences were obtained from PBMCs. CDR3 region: CASSLGVLLEEEAFF. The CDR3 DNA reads TGTGCCAGCAGCTTAGGTGTCCTACTCGAGGAGGAAGCTTTCTTT. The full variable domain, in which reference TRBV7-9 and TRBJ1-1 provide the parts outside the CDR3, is DTGVSQNPRHKITKRGQNVTFRCDPISEHNRLYWYRQTLGQGPEFLTYFQNEAQLEKSRLLSDRFSAERPKGSFSTLEIQRTEQGDSAMYLCASSLGVLLEEEAFFGQGTRLTVV.